A selection of T cell receptor beta chains follows, all from one sample in a study of CD8+ T cells in alopecia areata. Assay: immunoSEQ multiplex PCR; the TCRdb copy retains only in-frame clones and omits some. Of roughly 180,000 clones in the sample, roughly 63% are singletons; the top ten hold 1.5% to 2%. Sequenced here: CD4+ T cells sorted from blood, sampled at week 0. All receptors derive from a human donor with alopecia areata. The CDR3 runs from the conserved cysteine through the conserved F or W. D genes are given only for firm matches. The size of a clone is reported for some rows only, either as once, few or many, or as a class for expanded clones.

j_gene	v_gene	d_gene	abundance	CDR3nt	CDR3aa
TRBJ1-1	TRBV30	-	-	TGTGCCTGGAGTGTATTCCCCCAGGGGACTGAAGCTTTCTTT	CAWSVFPQGTEAFF
TRBJ1-5	TRBV27	-	few	TGTGCCAGCAGTTTATTGGGTTCCAATCAGCCCCAGCATTTT	CASSLLGSNQPQHF
TRBJ2-6	TRBV10-2	TRBD2	few	TGCGCCAGCAGCCCGGGGAGGGCAAGCTCTGGGGCCAACGTCCTGACTTTC	CASSPGRASSGANVLTF
TRBJ2-3	TRBV7-9	-	-	TGTGCCAGCAGCCCGAAATCGACAGTACCCCCAGATACGCAGTATTTT	CASSPKSTVPPDTQYF
TRBJ2-7	TRBV5-1	-	-	TGCGCCAGCAGCTTGGCCTATGGTGAGCAGTACTTC	CASSLAYGEQYF
TRBJ1-6	TRBV2	-	once	TGTGCCAGTGAGGTGACCGCTCATTCACCCCTCCACTTT	CASEVTAHSPLHF
TRBJ1-1	TRBV6-6	-	-	TGTGCCAGCAGCAGAGCTTTCTTT	CASSRAFF
TRBJ2-1	TRBV30	-	once	TGTGCCTGGAGTGTACTGAACCCCTACAATGAGCAGTTCTTC	CAWSVLNPYNEQFF
TRBJ1-3	TRBV7-2	-	-	TGTGCCAGCAGCCCTCCATGGAACACCATATATTTT	CASSPPWNTIYF
TRBJ1-6	TRBV14	-	-	TGTGCCAGCAGCCAACAGAGAGGGAATTCACCCCTCCACTTT	CASSQQRGNSPLHF
TRBJ2-1	TRBV5-6	-	-	TGTGCCAGCAGCTTGCCTGGGACTCCCTACAATGAGCAGTTCTTC	CASSLPGTPYNEQFF
TRBJ2-7	TRBV30	-	few	TGTGCCTGGGACCGGGGGTCCTACGAGCAGTACTTC	CAWDRGSYEQYF
TRBJ1-1	TRBV18	-	-	TGTGCCAGCTCACCCCTCGAACAGGGGAACACTGAAGCTTTCTTT	CASSPLEQGNTEAFF
TRBJ1-1	TRBV18	-	few	TGTGCCAGCTCACCCTCGTTAGGAGGTGGCGCTGAAGCTTTCTTT	CASSPSLGGGAEAFF
TRBJ2-7	TRBV4-3	-	few	TGCGCCAGCAGCCAAGATCACAGAAACTACGAGCAGTACTTC	CASSQDHRNYEQYF
TRBJ2-1	TRBV30	-	once	TGTGCCTGGAGTCGGGACATTGACAATGAGCAGTTCTTC	CAWSRDIDNEQFF
TRBJ1-2	TRBV7-2	-	few	TGTGCCAGCAGCCCATCGGGGCTTAACACCTTC	CASSPSGLNTF
TRBJ1-4	TRBV14	-	once	TGTGCCAGCAGCCAAGATCTTGGGGAAAAACTGTTTTTT	CASSQDLGEKLFF
TRBJ1-1	TRBV10-3	-	-	TGTGCCATTCGGGGCCTACGTGACACTGAAGCTTTCTTT	CAIRGLRDTEAFF
TRBJ1-1	TRBV30	-	few	TGTGCCTGGAGTTTGACAGGCCTTAGCACTCGAGCTTTCTTT	CAWSLTGLSTRAFF
TRBJ2-1	TRBV10-2	-	few	TGCGCCAGCAGTGAAAACTACAATGAGCAGTTCTTC	CASSENYNEQFF
TRBJ2-7	TRBV30	-	-	TGTGCCTGGAGTGTACGGGCAGGAACCGGCTACGAGCAGTACTTC	CAWSVRAGTGYEQYF
TRBJ2-7	TRBV30	TRBD1	-	TGTGCCTGGAACCGACAGGGAAATTACGAGCAGTACTTC	CAWNRQGNYEQYF
TRBJ1-1	TRBV29-1	-	few	TGCAGCGGCGAAGGGATGAACACTGAAGCTTTCTTT	CSGEGMNTEAFF
TRBJ1-2	TRBV25-1	TRBD1	once	TGTGCCAGCAGCGCCGACAGGGGATATGGCTACACCTTC	CASSADRGYGYTF
TRBJ1-5	TRBV30	-	-	TGTGCCTGGAGTGTATTGGGGGAATGGCAGCCCCAGCATTTT	CAWSVLGEWQPQHF
TRBJ1-2	TRBV10-3	-	few	TGTGCCATCAGTGAGTTTTCTAACTATGGCTACACCTTC	CAISEFSNYGYTF
TRBJ2-1	TRBV30	-	-	TGTGCCTGGAAAGGTCGGACCAATGAGCAGTTCTTC	CAWKGRTNEQFF
TRBJ1-2	TRBV19	-	-	TGTGCCAGTAGTATTCTTGGCTACACCTTC	CASSILGYTF
TRBJ2-5	TRBV18	TRBD1	-	TGTGCCAGCTCACCGGGACAGGGAAGCGTAGGAGAGACCCAGTACTTC	CASSPGQGSVGETQYF
TRBJ2-5	TRBV9	-	-	TGTGCCAGCAGCACTCGGGACGGTCAAGAGACCCAGTACTTC	CASSTRDGQETQYF
TRBJ2-3	TRBV29-1	-	-	TGCAGCGTTGATGTCCCGTTAGCGGGCACAGATACGCAGTATTTT	CSVDVPLAGTDTQYF
TRBJ2-7	TRBV4-1	TRBD1	-	TGCGCCAGCAGCCAAGTAGGTAAAGGGGGCGACGAGCAGTACTTC	CASSQVGKGGDEQYF
TRBJ2-1	TRBV23-1	TRBD1	-	TGCGCCAGCAGTCATTCCACCGGGACAGGATACAATGAGCAGTTCTTC	CASSHSTGTGYNEQFF
TRBJ1-1	TRBV30	-	-	TGTGCCTGGATGATGGGGCGAGCAGTGAACACTGAAGCTTTCTTT	CAWMMGRAVNTEAFF
TRBJ1-2	TRBV30	-	-	TGTGCCTGGAGCGGGGGAATCGTGAATGGCTACACCTTC	CAWSGGIVNGYTF
TRBJ2-1	TRBV4-3	-	-	TGCGCCAGCAGCCCGCAGGGGCTGCACAATGAGCAGTTCTTC	CASSPQGLHNEQFF
TRBJ2-7	TRBV2	TRBD1	-	TGTGCCAGCAGTCCGCCGGGACAGGGGATCGACGAGCAGTACTTC	CASSPPGQGIDEQYF
TRBJ1-5	TRBV6-1	-	-	TGTGCCAGCAGTGAATCGAGACCCAGCAATCAGCCCCAGCATTTT	CASSESRPSNQPQHF
TRBJ2-2	TRBV29-1	TRBD2	-	TGCAGCGCCCAGCGGGGGGCTAACACCGGGGAGCTGTTTTTT	CSAQRGANTGELFF
TRBJ1-6	TRBV7-6	TRBD1	-	TGTGCCAGCAGCTTTGGGACAGATGATAATTCACCCCTCCACTTT	CASSFGTDDNSPLHF
TRBJ2-1	TRBV7-2	-	-	TGTGCCAGCAGCTTAGAGGGCCTCGTCAATGAGCAGTTCTTC	CASSLEGLVNEQFF
TRBJ2-4	TRBV29-1	-	-	TGCAGCGTTGCAGAGAATTTAGCCAAAAACATTCAGTACTTC	CSVAENLAKNIQYF
TRBJ1-6	TRBV25-1	TRBD1	-	TGTGCCAGCCGTCCCACCCGACAGGGGAATTCACCCCTCCACTTT	CASRPTRQGNSPLHF
TRBJ1-2	TRBV27	TRBD1	once	TGTGCCAGCAGTTTCAGAAGGGCGACAGGGGAGAACTATGGCTACACCTTC	CASSFRRATGENYGYTF
TRBJ1-1	TRBV29-1	TRBD1	few	TGCAGCGTTCGGGGATTAACAGGGGTCACTGAAGCTTTCTTT	CSVRGLTGVTEAFF